Listed here is a single TCR beta chain. Its antigen is as yet unknown. Here immunoSEQ multiplex PCR was the method, and the copy in TCRdb shows in-frame clones only, minus some. The sample gives about 73,000 clones, around 90% of which show up once; around 40% is in the top ten. This sample was taken from a study of radiotherapy plus CTLA-4 blockade in lung cancer. Focal radiation was given together with CTLA-4 blockade (ipilimumab) to patients with chemo-refractory metastatic non-small-cell lung cancer. The study, taken as a whole, reports: In blood, TCR clones derived from the tumor expanded after radiotherapy plus ipilimumab.

CDR3 length: 15 amino acids. V dropped 1 base and J dropped 3 bases, with 14 bases sitting between them. Germline V gene data show CDR1 as SGHNT and CDR2 as YYREEE (reference sequence). This chain connects TRBV5-4 to TRBJ2-7, with a weak D call TRBD1 (6 bases). The TCR sequence derives from a human donor with non-small cell lung cancer that progressed on radiotherapy plus ipilimumab. Sequencing used peripheral blood, obtained from a patient treated with radiotherapy plus ipilimumab. In DNA, the CDR3 is TGTGCCAGCAGCTTGAGCCCAGGGGAAGGCTACGAGCAGTACTTC. Its translation: CASSLSPGEGYEQYF.